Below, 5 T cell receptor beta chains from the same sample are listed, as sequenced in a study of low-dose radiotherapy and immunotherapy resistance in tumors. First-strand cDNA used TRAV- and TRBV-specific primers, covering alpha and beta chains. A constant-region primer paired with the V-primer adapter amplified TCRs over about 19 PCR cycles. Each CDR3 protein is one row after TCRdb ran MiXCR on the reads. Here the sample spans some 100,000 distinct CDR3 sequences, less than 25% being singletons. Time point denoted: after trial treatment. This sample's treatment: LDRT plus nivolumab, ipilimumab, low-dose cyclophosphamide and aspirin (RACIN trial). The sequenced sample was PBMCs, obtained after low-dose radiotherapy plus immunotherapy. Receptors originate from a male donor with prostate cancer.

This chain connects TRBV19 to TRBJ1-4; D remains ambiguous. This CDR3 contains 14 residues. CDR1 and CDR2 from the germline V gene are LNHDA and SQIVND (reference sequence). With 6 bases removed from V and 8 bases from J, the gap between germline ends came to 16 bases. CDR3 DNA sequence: TGTGCCAGTAGAAGCGCAGGCCTAGAGGAAAAACTGTTTTTT. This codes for CASRSAGLEEKLFF.

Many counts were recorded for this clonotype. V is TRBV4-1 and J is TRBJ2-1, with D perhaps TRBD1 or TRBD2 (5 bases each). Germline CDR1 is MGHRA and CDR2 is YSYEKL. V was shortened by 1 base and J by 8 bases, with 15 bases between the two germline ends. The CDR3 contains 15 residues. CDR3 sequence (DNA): TGCGCCAGCAGCCAAGGAACGGGGCCTACGGATGAGCAGTTCTTC. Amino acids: CASSQGTGPTDEQFF.

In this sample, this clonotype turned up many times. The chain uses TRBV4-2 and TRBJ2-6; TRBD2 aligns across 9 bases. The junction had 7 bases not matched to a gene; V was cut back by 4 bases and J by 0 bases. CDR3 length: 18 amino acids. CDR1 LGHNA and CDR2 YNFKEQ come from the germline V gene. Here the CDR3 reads CASSPSTAGGSGANVLTF. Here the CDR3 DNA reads TGTGCCAGCAGCCCATCAACAGCGGGGGGCTCTGGGGCCAACGTCCTGACTTTC.

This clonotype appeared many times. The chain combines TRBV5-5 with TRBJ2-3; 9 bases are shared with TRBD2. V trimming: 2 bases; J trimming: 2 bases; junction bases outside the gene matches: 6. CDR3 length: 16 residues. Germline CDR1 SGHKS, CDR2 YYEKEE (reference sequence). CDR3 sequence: CASSFRAGGSTDTQYF. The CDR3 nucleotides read TGTGCCAGCAGCTTTAGAGCGGGGGGTTCCACAGATACGCAGTATTTT.

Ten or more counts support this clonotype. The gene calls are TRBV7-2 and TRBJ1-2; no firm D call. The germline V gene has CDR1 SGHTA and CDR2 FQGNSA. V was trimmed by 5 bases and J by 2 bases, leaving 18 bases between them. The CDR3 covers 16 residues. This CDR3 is CASSPDPGRINYGYTF. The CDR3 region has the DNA TGTGCCAGCAGCCCCGACCCCGGGAGAATCAACTATGGCTACACCTTC.